This section outlines one T cell receptor beta chain sequence together with its context. The assay was immunoSEQ multiplex PCR, and TCRdb's table has in-frame clones only and misses some. The sample includes 95,000 to 150,000 clones, roughly 91% of them seen just once. These data are taken from a study of T cell responses to AZD1222 COVID-19 vaccine. Deletions cut 5 bases from V and 0 bases from J, with 10 bases between. This CDR3 comprises 14 residues. Germline loops: CDR1 SGHAT, CDR2 FQNNGV. The starting material was peripheral blood, obtained on day 0 of AZD1222 vaccination. This clonotype was sampled from an adult in good health. The V call is TRBV11-2, the J call TRBJ1-1; D remains unclear. The CDR3 nucleotides are TGTGCCAGCAGCCTCGACAACATGAACACTGAAGCTTTCTTT. It yields the protein CASSLDNMNTEAFF.